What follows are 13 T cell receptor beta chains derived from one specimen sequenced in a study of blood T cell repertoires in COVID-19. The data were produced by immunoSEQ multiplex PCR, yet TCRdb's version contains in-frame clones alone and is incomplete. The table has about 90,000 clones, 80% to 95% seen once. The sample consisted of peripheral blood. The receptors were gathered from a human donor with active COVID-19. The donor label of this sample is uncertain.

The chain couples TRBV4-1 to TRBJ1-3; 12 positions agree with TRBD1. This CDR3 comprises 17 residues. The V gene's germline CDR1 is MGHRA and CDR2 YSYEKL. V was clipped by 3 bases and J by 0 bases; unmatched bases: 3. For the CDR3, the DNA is TGCGCCAGCAGCCAGGGACAGGGGGCTTACTCTGGAAACACCATATATTTT. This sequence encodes CASSQGQGAYSGNTIYF.

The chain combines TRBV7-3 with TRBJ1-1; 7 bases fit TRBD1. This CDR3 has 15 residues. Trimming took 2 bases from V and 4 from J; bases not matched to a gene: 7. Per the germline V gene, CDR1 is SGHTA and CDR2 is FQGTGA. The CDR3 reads CASSLGSGDSTEAFF. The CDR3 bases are TGTGCCAGCAGCTTAGGGTCGGGGGACAGCACTGAAGCTTTCTTT.

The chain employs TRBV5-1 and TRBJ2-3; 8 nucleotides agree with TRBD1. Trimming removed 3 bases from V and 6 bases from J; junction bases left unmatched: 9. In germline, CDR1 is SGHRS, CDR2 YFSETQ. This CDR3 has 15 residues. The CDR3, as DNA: TGCGCCAGCAGCTCCGACAGGGGTTATGGGGATACGCAGTATTTT. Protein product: CASSSDRGYGDTQYF.

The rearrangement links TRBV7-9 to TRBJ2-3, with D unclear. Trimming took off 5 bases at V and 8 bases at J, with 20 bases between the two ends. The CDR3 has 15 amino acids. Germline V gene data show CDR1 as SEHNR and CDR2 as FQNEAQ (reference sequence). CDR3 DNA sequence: TGTGCCAGCAGCCCGCTCTCCGGAAGTCGAGGTACGCAGTATTTT. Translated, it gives CASSPLSGSRGTQYF.

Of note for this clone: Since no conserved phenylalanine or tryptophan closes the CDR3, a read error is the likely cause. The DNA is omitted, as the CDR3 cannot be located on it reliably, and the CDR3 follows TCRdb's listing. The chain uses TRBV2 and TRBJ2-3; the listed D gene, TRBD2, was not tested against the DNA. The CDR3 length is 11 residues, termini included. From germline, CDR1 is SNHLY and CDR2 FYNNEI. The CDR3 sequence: CASSVTTSPQV.

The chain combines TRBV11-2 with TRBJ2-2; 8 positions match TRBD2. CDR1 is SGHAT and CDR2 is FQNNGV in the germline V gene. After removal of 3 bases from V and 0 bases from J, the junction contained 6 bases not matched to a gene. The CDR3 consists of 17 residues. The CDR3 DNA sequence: TGTGCCAGCAGCTTCTTCAGCGGGGGTTCGAACACCGGGGAGCTGTTTTTT. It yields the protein CASSFFSGGSNTGELFF.

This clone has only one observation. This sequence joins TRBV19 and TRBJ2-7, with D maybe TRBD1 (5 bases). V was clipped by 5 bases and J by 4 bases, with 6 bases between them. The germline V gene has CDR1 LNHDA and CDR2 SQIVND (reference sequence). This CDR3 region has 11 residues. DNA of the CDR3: TGTGCCAGTAGTGACAGATACGAGCAGTACTTC. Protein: CASSDRYEQYF.

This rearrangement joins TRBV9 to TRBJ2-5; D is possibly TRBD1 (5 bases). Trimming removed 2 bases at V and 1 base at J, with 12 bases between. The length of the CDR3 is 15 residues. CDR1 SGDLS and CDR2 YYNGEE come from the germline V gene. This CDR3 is CASSVRSGIQETQYF. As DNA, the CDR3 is TGTGCCAGCAGCGTCAGGTCAGGGATCCAAGAGACCCAGTACTTC.

The CDR3 DNA reads TGTGCCAGCAGCTATAGGGGACAGGGAGCCTACGAGCAGTACTTC. This sequence encodes CASSYRGQGAYEQYF. The chain has TRBV13 and TRBJ2-7; TRBD1 aligns across 9 bases. Germline V gene sequence: CDR1 PRHDT, CDR2 FYEKMQ (reference sequence). The CDR3 extends over 15 amino acids. V lost 4 bases and J lost 2; bases outside the gene matches: 6.

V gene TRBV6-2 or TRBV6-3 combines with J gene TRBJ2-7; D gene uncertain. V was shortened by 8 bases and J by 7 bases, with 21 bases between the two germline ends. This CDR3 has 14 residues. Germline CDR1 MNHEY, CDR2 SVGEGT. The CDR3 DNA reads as TGTGCCAGCCGCCCCTCTGGTGTCATCAGGGAGCAGTACTTC. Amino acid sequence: CASRPSGVIREQYF.

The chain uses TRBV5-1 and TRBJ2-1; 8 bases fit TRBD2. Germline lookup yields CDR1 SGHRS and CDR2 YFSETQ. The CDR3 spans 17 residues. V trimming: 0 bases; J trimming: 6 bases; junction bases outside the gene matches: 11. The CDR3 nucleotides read TGCGCCAGCAGCTTGGCCGGGGGGGCCCTGTTCGGCAATGAGCAGTTCTTC. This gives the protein CASSLAGGALFGNEQFF.

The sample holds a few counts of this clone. As DNA, the CDR3 is TGTGCCAGCAGTGAACAGGGTAGCAATCAGCCCCAGCATTTT. Translating it yields CASSEQGSNQPQHF. V gene TRBV6-1 combines with J gene TRBJ1-5; TRBD1 might be the D (5 bases). The ends were cut back, 2 bases at V and 0 bases at J, with 5 bases in the middle. The CDR3 sequence is 14 residues long. Germline V gene sequence: CDR1 MNHNS, CDR2 SASEGT.

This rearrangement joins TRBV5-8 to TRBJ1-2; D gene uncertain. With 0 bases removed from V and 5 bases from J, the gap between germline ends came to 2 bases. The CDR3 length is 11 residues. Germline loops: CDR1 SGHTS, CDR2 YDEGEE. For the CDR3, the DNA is TGTGCCAGCAGCTTGGCGTATGGCTACACCTTC. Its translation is CASSLAYGYTF.